Listed below are T cell receptor beta chains from one sample, sequenced in a study of blood T cell repertoires in COVID-19. Method: immunoSEQ multiplex PCR; TCRdb's copy keeps in-frame clones and lacks some. The sample carries 100,000 or so clones, roughly 82% recorded once. Sequences were obtained from peripheral blood. These receptors originate from a man over 45 with active or convalescent COVID-19. The CDR3 runs from the conserved cysteine through the conserved F or W. A D gene is named only where the DNA matches it firmly.

V gene,CDR3 length,J gene,D gene,CDR3 protein
TRBV6-1,15,TRBJ1-1,.,CASSESSGGNTEAFF
TRBV19,15,TRBJ1-5,TRBD1,CASSIGQGAGQPQHF
TRBV7-9,16,TRBJ1-2,TRBD1,CASRNSGTGALYGYTF
TRBV2,16,TRBJ2-4,.,CARKGSGGVAKNIQYF
TRBV7-2,16,TRBJ2-1,TRBD1,CASSLEGDSSYNEQFF
TRBV5-1,16,TRBJ2-2,TRBD1,CASSLGGQGSTGELFF
TRBV6-2/TRBV6-3,14,TRBJ2-2,.,CASSLQGNTGELFF
TRBV4-1,14,TRBJ1-3,.,CASRQSSSGNTIYF
TRBV7-2,15,TRBJ2-2,TRBD1,CASSFRDRPTRELFF
TRBV27,13,TRBJ2-5,.,CASSRPGRETQYF
TRBV6-2/TRBV6-3,12,TRBJ1-2,.,CASSRGSSGYTF
TRBV29-1,13,TRBJ2-2,.,CSVEETVTGELFF
TRBV7-8,16,TRBJ2-2,.,CASSSFGQTNTGELFF
TRBV3-1/TRBV3-2,15,TRBJ2-7,.,CASSPTRGSVDEQYF
TRBV6-5,13,TRBJ2-4,.,CATRKGRGNIQYF
TRBV19,14,TRBJ2-5,.,CASSSRQGEETQYF
TRBV19,13,TRBJ1-2,TRBD1,CASMRTGGYGYTF
TRBV6-4,14,TRBJ2-1,.,CASSENPGINEQFF
TRBV5-1,14,TRBJ2-1,TRBD1,CASSLQGAVNEQFF
TRBV6-5,12,TRBJ1-2,.,CASNDSPYGYTF
TRBV11-2,13,TRBJ1-1,.,CASSSHQMSEAFF
TRBV2,15,TRBJ2-1,.,CASSEGWGAYNEQFF
TRBV10-3,13,TRBJ2-7,.,CAISEWQSYEQYF
TRBV5-1,14,TRBJ2-5,TRBD2,CASSGTSGGETQYF
TRBV3-1/TRBV3-2,12,TRBJ1-6,.,CASGPRDSPLHF
TRBV12-3/TRBV12-4,12,TRBJ2-5,.,CASSRQQETQYF
TRBV28,12,TRBJ1-3,.,CASGQFGNTIYF
TRBV15,16,TRBJ2-3,.,CATSRDQGLSTDTQYF
TRBV23-1,18,TRBJ2-3,TRBD2,CASSPRASGGRCWDTQYF
TRBV7-8,16,TRBJ1-5,TRBD1,CASSPWGQGRPQPQHF
TRBV12-3/TRBV12-4,13,TRBJ1-2,.,CASSDGLGYGYTF
TRBV5-1,15,TRBJ2-3,.,CASRDSGDLTDTQYF
TRBV5-1,15,TRBJ1-5,.,CASSPAGRSNQPQHF
TRBV15,14,TRBJ2-5,TRBD1,CATSRDRTQETQYF
TRBV2,14,TRBJ1-1,TRBD1,CASSGGQGPGGAFF
TRBV7-2,15,TRBJ2-3,TRBD1,CASSPRTGITDTQYF
TRBV7-6,18,TRBJ2-1,TRBD1,CASSVGKGQGYSYNEQFF
TRBV2,13,TRBJ1-2,.,CASSEITPYGYTF
TRBV12-3/TRBV12-4,12,TRBJ1-1,TRBD1,CASTTQGAGGFF
TRBV7-2,15,TRBJ2-7,TRBD2,CASSLASGGAYEQYF
TRBV3-1/TRBV3-2,15,TRBJ1-3,.,CASSQEQSSGNTIYF
TRBV4-1,16,TRBJ1-2,.,CASSQEGYQGSYGYTF
TRBV19,15,TRBJ1-4,.,CASSQAKRENEKLFF
TRBV6-2/TRBV6-3,15,TRBJ1-6,.,CASSFETGVLSPLHF
TRBV19,17,TRBJ2-3,.,CASRRAGGAQSTDTQYF
TRBV7-4,15,TRBJ1-5,.,CASSSNRGSNQPQHF
TRBV29-1,12,TRBJ1-1,.,CSVDWGPTEAFF
TRBV9,16,TRBJ2-3,.,CASSVGVAVTTDTQYF
TRBV7-5,18,TRBJ1-2,.,CVRSPKGGQGVSEDGYTF
TRBV18,14,TRBJ2-5,.,CASSAIQGQETQYF
TRBV5-1,15,TRBJ2-7,TRBD2,CASSLESSGGNEQYF
TRBV19,17,TRBJ2-3,TRBD1,CASSRRQGARGTDTQYF
TRBV19,13,TRBJ1-5,TRBD1,CASSTGVGQPQHF
TRBV6-5,15,TRBJ1-4,.,CASSTQQGSNEKLFF
TRBV10-3,13,TRBJ1-2,.,CAISDGRDYGYTF
TRBV9,18,TRBJ2-1,.,CASSFRGDRTRTYNEQFF
TRBV28,13,TRBJ2-3,TRBD2,CARPRGVGDTQYF
TRBV10-3,13,TRBJ1-2,.,CAISQPGLQGYTF
TRBV18,16,TRBJ1-4,TRBD1,CASSPGQGTTNEKLFF